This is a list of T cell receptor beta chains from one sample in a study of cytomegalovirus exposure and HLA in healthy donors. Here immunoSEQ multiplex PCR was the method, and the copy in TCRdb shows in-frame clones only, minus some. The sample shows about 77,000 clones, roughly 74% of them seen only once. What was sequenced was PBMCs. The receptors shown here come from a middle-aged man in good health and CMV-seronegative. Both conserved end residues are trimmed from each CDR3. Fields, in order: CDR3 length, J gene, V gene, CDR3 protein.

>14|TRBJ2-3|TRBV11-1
ASSWAGQGLPDTQY
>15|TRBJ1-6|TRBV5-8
ASSWGQGGPYNSPLH
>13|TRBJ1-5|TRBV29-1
SVGLAGGRNQPQH
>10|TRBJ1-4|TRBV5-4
ASSRANEKLF
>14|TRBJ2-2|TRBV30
AWDPTGQGATGELF
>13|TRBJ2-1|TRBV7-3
ASSKGLARANEQF
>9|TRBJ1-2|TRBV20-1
SAMDSGSYT
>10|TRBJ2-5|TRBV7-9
AGYSGDETQY
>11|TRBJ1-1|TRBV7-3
ASSLDRNTEAF
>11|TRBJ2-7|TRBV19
ASSNGRAYEQY
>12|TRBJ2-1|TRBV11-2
ASSLGGVYNEQF
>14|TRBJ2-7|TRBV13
ASSPGTSKVSYEQY
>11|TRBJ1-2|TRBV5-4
ASSLRSGGVYT
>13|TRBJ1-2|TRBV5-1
ASSLGGAANYGYT
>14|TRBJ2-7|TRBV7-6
ASSPPPGAATYEQY
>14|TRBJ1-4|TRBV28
ASSWERTATNEKLF
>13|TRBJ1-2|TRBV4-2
ASSQVNRDRNGYT
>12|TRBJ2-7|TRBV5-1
ASSLDSRVGEQY
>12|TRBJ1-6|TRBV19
ASSGTGWDSPLH
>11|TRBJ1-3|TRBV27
ASSLTGGNTIY
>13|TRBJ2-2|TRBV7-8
ASSPQLAVGGELF
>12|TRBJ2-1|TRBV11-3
ASSSGQGYNEQF
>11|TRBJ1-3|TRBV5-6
ASSLRSGNTIY
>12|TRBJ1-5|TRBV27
ASSLGGMDQPQH
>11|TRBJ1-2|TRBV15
ATSRDRPAGYT
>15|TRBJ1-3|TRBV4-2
ASSQDRGGSSGNTIY
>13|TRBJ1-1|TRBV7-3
ASSPRGALYTEAF
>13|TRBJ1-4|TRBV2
ASSSTGGSGEKLF
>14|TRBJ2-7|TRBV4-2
ASSQEEGGGSYEQY
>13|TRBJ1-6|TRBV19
ASSINLAGDSPLH
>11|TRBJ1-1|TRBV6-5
ASTPPGTTEAF
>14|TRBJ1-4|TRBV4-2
ASSQGSGQGDEKPF
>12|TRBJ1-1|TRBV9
ASSVETGATEAF
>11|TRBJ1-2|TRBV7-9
ASSPSRIAPYT
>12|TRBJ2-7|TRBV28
ASSLTGETYEQY